This entry concerns a single T cell receptor (beta chain). The antigen it binds to is not known. No per-base quality is available; no much larger clone lies one base away. The germline V gene supplies CDR1 KGHSH and CDR2 LQKENI. Trimming costs V 3 bases and J 5 bases, and their ends lie 6 bases apart. There are 12 amino acids in the CDR3, from cysteine to phenylalanine inclusive. The retained sequence is limited to the CDR3, 36 bases, with the frame set at the first base. Libraries came from PCR. Sequencing relied on an Illumina HiSeq 2500. TCR library preparation used molecular barcoding, with unique molecular identifiers applied to normalize quantification of the TCRbeta repertoire. TCRdb redid the processing of the public reads, applying fastp at Q25 and MiXCR, and retained in-frame beta chains. Rows matching on CDR3 protein sequence are summarized as one entry with the most common DNA and genes. The sample table holds about 540,000 distinct CDR3 sequences, of which about 16% were seen once. More than 2.5% of the sample goes to the ten largest clones.

This sample was taken from a study of T-cell reconstitution after alpha-beta-depleted transplantation in children (dated by TCRdb to the mid-2010s). In terms of the full investigation: Using TCR repertoire profiling, the study quantitatively followed how T-cell immune reconstitution unfolded in children after TCRalphabeta/CD19-depleted allogeneic hematopoietic cell transplantation.

The sequence derives from a human donor who donated a stem cell graft to a child with acute lymphoblastic leukemia. This specimen was PBMCs from the stem cell graft donor, taken from the stem cell graft. The chain uses TRBV18 and TRBJ2-3; no D gene can be assigned with confidence. Read as DNA, the sequence is TGTGCCAGCTCACCGAACCTAGATACGCAGTATTTT. Translated, it gives CASSPNLDTQYF.